These 28 T cell receptor beta chains share one sample of origin, sequenced in a study of OX40 agonist ivuxolimab in advanced cancers. Produced via immunoSEQ multiplex PCR; TCRdb's table is partial and in-frame only. The top ten hold 0.83% of the sample, which has approximately 70,000 clones, 85% seen once. The sample in question was CD4+ or CD8+ T cells sorted from blood, obtained in a trial of the OX40 agonist ivuxolimab. These receptors all stem from an adult with an advanced solid tumor such as melanoma, head and neck, liver or kidney cancer.

This clone has ten or more counts. This chain links TRBV7-9 with TRBJ2-7; either TRBD1 or TRBD2 may fit D (5 bases each). This CDR3 comprises 15 residues. Trimming took 3 bases from V and 10 from J, leaving 22 bases between them. From germline, CDR1 is SEHNR and CDR2 FQNEAQ (reference sequence). CDR3 residues: CASSFRDPRSAAQYF. CDR3 in DNA: TGTGCCAGCAGCTTCCGGGACCCCCGGTCGGCGGCTCAGTACTTC.

The gene calls are TRBV9 and TRBJ2-1, with no clear D. Germline V gene sequence: CDR1 SGDLS, CDR2 YYNGEE. The CDR3 length is 12 residues. V was clipped by 0 bases and J by 11 bases, with 9 bases between them. The CDR3 spells CASSVVGPQQFF. The DNA of the CDR3 is TGTGCCAGCAGCGTAGTAGGTCCCCAGCAGTTCTTC.

This clone was detected once. This rearrangement joins TRBV28 to TRBJ1-1, with D maybe TRBD1 (5 bases). The V end was cut by 8 bases, the J end by 0 bases, with 16 bases between. The CDR3 is 15 residues long. CDR1 and CDR2 (germline): MDHEN, SYDVKM. CDR3 region: CASRRGGSMNTEAFF. The CDR3, as DNA: TGTGCCAGCCGAAGGGGCGGGTCCATGAACACTGAAGCTTTCTTT.

The chain employs TRBV7-2 and TRBJ2-7; 11 bases align to TRBD2. Germline CDR1 is SGHTA and CDR2 is FQGNSA. V was pared by 5 bases and J by 6 bases, with 15 bases of the junction left unmatched. This CDR3 has 17 amino acids. The CDR3, as DNA: TGTGCCAGCAGCCTCGTCGGGACTAGCGGCCTCAGGGGCGAGCAGTACTTC. Protein: CASSLVGTSGLRGEQYF.

The rearrangement uses TRBV10-1 and TRBJ2-7; D may match TRBD1 or TRBD2 (5 bases each). Germline V gene sequence: CDR1 WNHNN, CDR2 SYGVQD (reference sequence). V dropped 8 bases and J dropped 3 bases, with 17 bases sitting between them. CDR3 size: 14 residues. The CDR3 spells CASFAGTGYYEQYF. Here the CDR3 DNA reads TGCGCCAGCTTCGCAGGGACGGGATACTACGAGCAGTACTTC.

V usage is TRBV5-1 and J usage is TRBJ2-7; D remains ambiguous. Trimming removed 0 bases at V and 1 base at J, with 11 bases between. This CDR3 is built from 15 residues. Germline V gives CDR1 SGHRS, CDR2 YFSETQ. DNA for the CDR3: TGCGCCAGCAGCTTGGGAGACTCCGAATCCTACGAGCAGTACTTC. Protein: CASSLGDSESYEQYF.

In this sample, this clone turned up once. This chain joins TRBV10-3 and TRBJ2-5; 7 nucleotides agree with TRBD2. The trim removed 4 bases at V and 5 bases at J, leaving 7 bases unmatched. CDR3 length: 14 residues. Per the germline V gene, CDR1 is ENHRY and CDR2 is SYGVKD. This CDR3 is CAISAGGGHETQYF. DNA for the CDR3: TGTGCCATCAGTGCAGGCGGGGGTCATGAGACCCAGTACTTC.

The chain employs TRBV6-1 and TRBJ1-6; D possibly corresponds to TRBD1 (6 bases). Germline CDR1 reads MNHNS; CDR2 reads SASEGT. With 3 bases removed from V and 0 bases from J, the gap between germline ends came to 12 bases. CDR3 size: 17 residues. The CDR3 spells CASSDPPDSSYNSPLHF. The DNA of the CDR3 is TGTGCCAGCAGTGATCCTCCGGACAGCTCCTATAATTCACCCCTCCACTTT.

This clone was observed a few times. The chain employs TRBV28 and TRBJ1-1; D uncertain. Looked up from germline, CDR1 is MDHEN and CDR2 is SYDVKM. This CDR3 has 14 residues. V was trimmed by 2 bases and J by 0 bases, leaving 7 bases between them. CDR3 region: CASSLVTLNTEAFF. CDR3 nucleotides: TGTGCCAGCAGTTTAGTGACTTTGAACACTGAAGCTTTCTTT.

The chain uses TRBV11-3 and TRBJ1-1; maybe TRBD1 (6 bases). The CDR3 runs to 14 residues. V lost 3 bases and J lost 2, with 10 bases in between. Germline CDR1 SGHNT, CDR2 YENEEA. The CDR3 region is CASSLGHGNTEAFF. In nucleotides, the CDR3 is TGTGCCAGCAGCTTGGGACACGGAAACACTGAAGCTTTCTTT.

The V gene is TRBV4-1, the J gene TRBJ2-7; no firm D call. The germline V and J ends were trimmed by 2 bases and 6 bases, with 8 bases remaining between them. The length of the CDR3 is 12 residues. Germline CDR1 reads MGHRA; CDR2 reads YSYEKL. CDR3 sequence: CASSQSSVEQYF. The CDR3 region has the DNA TGCGCCAGCAGCCAATCGTCGGTCGAGCAGTACTTC.

The table lists this clone with a few counts. The chain is built from TRBV7-2 and TRBJ2-5; maybe TRBD1 (5 bases). Trimming left V 2 bases short and J 5 bases short, with 6 bases between. Germline values: CDR1 SGHTA, CDR2 FQGNSA. The CDR3 is 12 residues long. This CDR3 is CASSLRGETQYF. The CDR3 DNA reads as TGTGCCAGCAGCTTAAGGGGCGAGACCCAGTACTTC.

This sequence joins TRBV28 and TRBJ1-5; 8 nucleotides line up with TRBD1. Trimming removed 3 bases from V and 6 bases from J; junction bases left unmatched: 7. The CDR3 spans 15 residues. The germline CDR1 and CDR2 sequences are MDHEN and SYDVKM. This CDR3 reads CASSFPGQGSQPQHF. In nucleotides, the CDR3 is TGTGCCAGCAGTTTTCCTGGACAGGGATCTCAGCCCCAGCATTTT.

The chain joins TRBV7-2 to TRBJ1-6; a possible D gene is TRBD1 (6 bases). V lost 5 bases and J lost 10, with 15 bases in between. The germline CDR1 and CDR2 sequences are SGHTA and FQGNSA. The CDR3 contains 14 residues. The CDR3 sequence: CASSLRDNRSPLHF. The CDR3 DNA follows: TGTGCCAGCAGCCTCCGGGACAACCGATCACCCCTCCACTTT.

V and J are TRBV6-5 and TRBJ2-1, with 9 bases lining up with TRBD1. Germline V lookup: CDR1 MNHEY, CDR2 SVGAGI. V dropped 4 bases and J dropped 9; count of bases not matched to a gene: 10. This CDR3 is built from 15 residues. DNA of the CDR3: TGTGCCAGCAGTTTGGCTGCGGGACAGGGTTTTGAGCAGTTCTTC. This sequence encodes CASSLAAGQGFEQFF.

This clone is medium-sized (0.01 to 0.1%). CDR3 sequence: CASSLMGFGFSYEQYF. The CDR3 coding sequence is TGCGCCAGCAGCTTGATGGGGTTTGGATTCTCCTACGAGCAGTACTTC. V gene TRBV5-1 combines with J gene TRBJ2-7; D is uncertain. Looked up from germline, CDR1 is SGHRS and CDR2 is YFSETQ. This CDR3 contains 16 residues. The V gene lost 1 base and the J gene lost 0 bases, with 14 bases spanning the gap.

This rearrangement joins TRBV21-1 to TRBJ2-5. TRBV21-1 is annotated as a pseudogene. CDR3 length: 15 residues. The CDR3 is CASSKDGRTAETQYF. CDR3 nucleotide sequence: TGTGCCAGCAGCAAAGATGGAAGGACGGCAGAGACCCAGTACTTC.

The CDR3 coding sequence is TGTGCCAGCAGCCGGACTAGCGGGGCCTTCCAAGAGACCCAGTACTTC. The encoded protein is CASSRTSGAFQETQYF. V usage is TRBV9 and J usage is TRBJ2-5; 12 nucleotides align to TRBD2. V gave up 4 bases and J gave up 1 base; unmatched junction bases: 5. This CDR3 is built from 16 residues. The germline V gene has CDR1 SGDLS and CDR2 YYNGEE.

A single count supports this clone. The chain has TRBV4-3 and TRBJ1-4; D is ambiguous. V was cut by 2 bases and J by 0 bases, with 10 bases left in between. The CDR3 length is 16 residues. CDR1 and CDR2 (germline): LGHNA, YSLEER. The CDR3 DNA follows: TGCGCCAGCAGCCAATCCGACGGTGCAACTAATGAAAAACTGTTTTTT. Translated: CASSQSDGATNEKLFF.

This chain connects TRBV11-2 to TRBJ2-7, with D maybe TRBD1 (6 bases). The germline gives CDR1 SGHAT, CDR2 FQNNGV. The CDR3 loop spans 16 amino acids. V was cut by 4 bases and J by 0 bases, with 16 bases left in between. This CDR3 reads CASSSSGTRISYEQYF. The CDR3 DNA reads as TGTGCCAGCAGCTCCTCCGGGACACGGATCTCCTACGAGCAGTACTTC.

This clone was counted once. The rearrangement links TRBV30 to TRBJ1-3, with D perhaps TRBD1 (5 bases). The germline V gene has CDR1 GTSNPN and CDR2 SVGIG (reference sequence). This CDR3 has 11 amino acids. CDR3 sequence (DNA): TGTGCTATGGGGGTTGGAAACACCATATATTTT. Translated: CAMGVGNTIYF.

This clone was seen only once. The chain is built from TRBV6-5 and TRBJ2-3; 12 bases match TRBD1. Per germline, CDR1 MNHEY and CDR2 SVGAGI. The V and J ends lost 2 bases and 5 bases, in that order; junction bases with no gene match: 2. The CDR3 sequence is 15 residues long. Here the CDR3 DNA reads TGTGCCAGCAGTTACGGGACAGGGGGCCTAGATACGCAGTATTTT. Protein sequence: CASSYGTGGLDTQYF.

The V call is TRBV11-2, the J call TRBJ2-7, with TRBD2 identical over 9 bases. The V gene end was trimmed by 4 bases and the J gene end by 2 bases; junction bases not matched to a gene: 18. This CDR3 comprises 19 residues. Germline CDR1 is SGHAT and CDR2 is FQNNGV. CDR3 region: CASSSPRLAGILGAYEQYF. For the CDR3, the DNA is TGTGCCAGCAGCTCGCCCCGGCTAGCGGGGATTTTAGGGGCCTACGAGCAGTACTTC.

J is TRBJ2-2 and V is TRBV7-3; D uncertain. CDR1 SGHTA and CDR2 FQGTGA come from the germline V gene. The CDR3 covers 15 residues. V dropped 3 bases and J dropped 2 bases, with 10 bases sitting between them. The CDR3 sequence is CASSFLAVNTGELFF. DNA of the CDR3: TGTGCCAGCAGCTTTCTGGCGGTTAACACCGGGGAGCTGTTTTTT.

This chain connects TRBV19 to TRBJ2-3; 14 bases are a match to TRBD2. J was trimmed by 7 bases and V by 10 bases; bases with no gene match: 13. The germline V gene has CDR1 LNHDA and CDR2 SQIVND (reference sequence). The CDR3 length is 16 residues. The DNA of the CDR3 is TGTGCCACCCCTCGACTAGCGGGAGGGCCCAGGAATACGCAGTATTTT. It codes for CATPRLAGGPRNTQYF. Full variable domain (rest looked up from reference TRBV19 and TRBJ2-3): DGGITQSPKYLFRKEGQNVTLSCEQNLNHDAMYWYRQDPGQGLRLIYYSQIVNDFQKGDIAEGYSVSREKKESFPLTVTSAQKNPTAFYLCATPRLAGGPRNTQYFGPGTRLTVL.

J is TRBJ1-2 and V is TRBV7-2, with D uncertain. Germline CDR1 is SGHTA and CDR2 is FQGNSA. This CDR3 comprises 14 residues. V was trimmed by 5 bases and J by 8 bases, leaving 18 bases between them. The CDR3 spells CASSPYTDYVGYTF. The DNA for the CDR3 is TGTGCCAGCAGCCCCTACACGGACTATGTGGGCTACACCTTC. The full variable domain, completed using reference TRBV7-2 and TRBJ1-2, is GAGVSQSPSNKVTEKGKDVELRCDPISGHTALYWYRQSLGQGLEFLIYFQGNSAPDKSGLPSDRFSAERTGGSVSTLTIQRTQQEDSAVYLCASSPYTDYVGYTFGSGTRLTVV.

The chain has TRBV4-1 and TRBJ2-7, with 13 positions matching TRBD2. V gave up 5 bases and J gave up 7 bases; unmatched junction bases: 8. Looked up from germline, CDR1 is MGHRA and CDR2 is YSYEKL. The CDR3 is made up of 15 amino acids. The CDR3 DNA follows: TGCGCCAGCAGCTTCGGACTAGCGGGAGTCGGGGAGCAGTACTTC. As protein: CASSFGLAGVGEQYF.

The chain combines TRBV25-1 with TRBJ2-7; D gene uncertain. From germline, CDR1 is MGHDK and CDR2 SYGVNS. V lost 1 base to trimming and J lost 6 bases, with 10 bases between them. CDR3 length equals 13 residues. As DNA, the CDR3 is TGTGCCAGCAGTGAATGGGGTAGGGCCGAGCAGTACTTC. Its protein is CASSEWGRAEQYF.